Listed below are T cell receptor beta chains from one sample, sequenced in a study of T cell repertoires in cytomegalovirus infection. TCRdb re-called the reads with MiXCR, one entry per CDR3 protein. This table holds a few hundred thousand distinct CDR3 sequences, over 35% found once. Antigens for these TCRs are unknown. The starting material was cultured PBMCs, obtained from culture after CMV antigen stimulation. The receptors stem from a human donor in good health (CMV status not recorded). Some clones in this sample may be carry-over from other donors' samples. The CDR3 runs from the conserved cysteine through the conserved F or W. A D gene is named only where the DNA matches it firmly. Rows may omit the clone size; those that give it use once, few, many or a size class.

j_gene: TRBJ1-4; abundance: few; v_gene: TRBV12-3/TRBV12-4; d_gene: TRBD1; CDR3aa: CASSFRDRINEKLFF; CDR3nt: TGTGCCAGCAGTTTCCGGGACAGGATAAATGAAAAACTGTTTTTT
j_gene: TRBJ2-2; abundance: .; v_gene: TRBV2; d_gene: .; CDR3aa: CASRKGMNTGELFF; CDR3nt: TGTGCCAGTCGAAAGGGGATGAACACCGGGGAGCTGTTTTTT
j_gene: TRBJ1-5; abundance: few; v_gene: TRBV6-1; d_gene: .; CDR3aa: CASSEGADPAQHF; CDR3nt: TGTGCCAGCAGTGAAGGCGCCGACCCGGCCCAGCATTTT
j_gene: TRBJ2-5; abundance: few; v_gene: TRBV10-3; d_gene: TRBD1; CDR3aa: CATGERQGWGETQYF; CDR3nt: TGTGCCACCGGTGAGCGACAGGGCTGGGGAGAGACCCAGTACTTC
j_gene: TRBJ2-7; abundance: .; v_gene: TRBV11-2; d_gene: .; CDR3aa: CASSNRGVPGSEQYF; CDR3nt: TGTGCCAGCAGCAATAGGGGGGTTCCGGGATCGGAGCAGTACTTC
j_gene: TRBJ2-3; abundance: .; v_gene: TRBV7-2; d_gene: TRBD2; CDR3aa: CASSDPLRGGSDTQYF; CDR3nt: TGTGCCAGCAGCGACCCTTTGCGCGGGGGGTCAGATACGCAGTATTTT
j_gene: TRBJ2-6; abundance: .; v_gene: TRBV11-2; d_gene: .; CDR3aa: CASSFVKGSSGANVLTF; CDR3nt: TGTGCCAGCAGCTTTGTAAAGGGGAGCTCTGGGGCCAACGTCCTGACTTTC
j_gene: TRBJ2-7; abundance: .; v_gene: TRBV18; d_gene: TRBD1; CDR3aa: CASSSDRDRDYEQYF; CDR3nt: TGTGCCAGCTCATCAGACCGGGACAGGGACTACGAGCAGTACTTC
j_gene: TRBJ2-1; abundance: few; v_gene: TRBV5-4; d_gene: .; CDR3aa: CASSLEARSYNEQFF; CDR3nt: TGTGCCAGCAGCTTGGAGGCTAGGTCCTACAATGAGCAGTTCTTC
j_gene: TRBJ2-3; abundance: .; v_gene: TRBV4-1; d_gene: .; CDR3aa: CASSQVLARETDTQYF; CDR3nt: TGCGCCAGCAGCCAAGTATTGGCCAGGGAGACAGATACGCAGTATTTT
j_gene: TRBJ2-5; abundance: few; v_gene: TRBV7-2; d_gene: .; CDR3aa: CASSLGGRGKTQYF; CDR3nt: TGTGCCAGCAGCTTAGGGGGGAGAGGGAAGACCCAGTACTTC
j_gene: TRBJ2-1; abundance: .; v_gene: TRBV6-7; d_gene: .; CDR3aa: CASSTAPGQSNEQFF; CDR3nt: TGTGCCAGCAGTACAGCTCCGGGCCAAAGCAATGAGCAGTTCTTC
j_gene: TRBJ2-1; abundance: .; v_gene: TRBV5-1; d_gene: .; CDR3aa: CASRPPDRTFYNEQFF; CDR3nt: TGCGCCAGCAGACCACCCGACCGGACCTTCTACAATGAGCAGTTCTTC
j_gene: TRBJ1-5; abundance: .; v_gene: TRBV6-2/TRBV6-3; d_gene: TRBD1; CDR3aa: CASNINEDRINQPQHF; CDR3nt: TGTGCCAGCAACATAAACGAGGACAGGATCAATCAGCCCCAGCATTTT
j_gene: TRBJ1-1; abundance: .; v_gene: TRBV5-1; d_gene: TRBD1; CDR3aa: CASSPGPGQGRMNTEAFF; CDR3nt: TGCGCCAGCAGCCCAGGACCCGGACAGGGACGTATGAACACTGAAGCTTTCTTT
j_gene: TRBJ2-1; abundance: .; v_gene: TRBV19; d_gene: .; CDR3aa: CASSIGGEQFF; CDR3nt: TGTGCCAGTAGTATAGGGGGTGAGCAGTTCTTC
j_gene: TRBJ2-1; abundance: once; v_gene: TRBV4-3; d_gene: .; CDR3aa: CASSQDPYYRYNEQFF; CDR3nt: TGCGCCAGCAGCCAAGATCCCTATTATCGCTACAATGAGCAGTTCTTC
j_gene: TRBJ2-1; abundance: few; v_gene: TRBV11-2; d_gene: TRBD2; CDR3aa: CASRPGLAPTGQFF; CDR3nt: TGTGCCAGCAGGCCGGGACTAGCCCCTACAGGGCAGTTCTTC